The sequence of this T cell receptor beta chain was determined in a study of blood T cell repertoires in COVID-19 (dated by TCRdb to 2018 to 2021). Regarding the research as a whole: Samples covering the acute and convalescent phases of COVID-19 were provided by collaborators in the United States, Italy and Spain. The material from the prospective study consisted of cDNA or gDNA derived from T cells, B-cell-depleted T cells, or PBMCs. The dataset comprised deeply sampled blood TCRbeta repertoires from subjects exposed to, actively infected with, or recovered from COVID-19. The repertoires were released in a freely available public database meant as a resource for research on the immune response to SARS-CoV-2. Samples were obtained from the ongoing ImmuneRACE study (first 160 participants) and from about 1,300 subjects provided by 6 global collaborators. Sample metadata almost always included a de-identified subject ID, COVID-19 status, age in years and sex. HLA class I and class II types, where available, came from metadata supplied by the sample provider rather than from assay-based typing. The paper's findings and limits, for the study overall: The quantity of clinical and demographic metadata differed by source and by participant and was supplied without curation.

In this sample, this clone turned up a few times. The specificity of this receptor is unknown. The sample holds no much larger clone one base away, and base qualities are not on file. TCRbeta CDR3 regions were amplified from genomic DNA by means of the immunoSEQ Assay, a bias-controlled multiplex PCR. The published analysis was carried out like this. The number of nucleated cells in each sample was estimated from the amplification of reference gene primers within the assay. To quantify the absolute abundance of each unique TCRbeta CDR3 rearrangement, sequence reads were collapsed and filtered. For each sample, productive Simpson clonality was calculated as the square root of Simpson's diversity index over productive rearrangements. What TCRdb holds here is the immuneACCESS table cut down to in-frame rearrangements. Part of the clones is not present; checked against another copy, under half of the missing clones reflect an unresolved V gene, and the others are unexplained. The V and J calls and clone size were taken over from that table, and D and trimming were inferred from the DNA. The table for this sample lists around 130,000 clones; 65% to 80% of them were counted only once. Of the sample, 16% falls within the top ten clones.

Each collaborating institution followed its own protocols to collect whole blood in K2EDTA tubes. For TCRbeta analysis, collaborator samples were shipped as frozen whole blood, as isolated PBMCs, or as DNA extracted from either sample type. Sequencing input: peripheral blood. The sequence came from a man aged 45-60 years with acute or convalescent COVID-19.

The CDR3 loop reads CAWRKLLYGNTIYF. Read as DNA, the sequence is TGTGCCTGGAGGAAACTACTCTATGGAAACACCATATATTTT. This sequence uses TRBV30 and TRBJ1-3, with the D segment identity uncertain. The junction shows trimming of 3 bases on V and 3 bases on J, plus 12 bases between the germline ends. From the cysteine up to the phenylalanine, the CDR3 has a length of 14 residues. Only the CDR3 DNA is retained, 42 bases long and in frame from the first base. CDR1 and CDR2 are read off the germline V gene (reference sequence) as GTSNPN and SVGIG.